This T cell receptor beta chain stems from a study of T-cell memory formation after mild COVID-19. Barcoded TCR alpha and TCR beta cDNA libraries with UMIs came from 5'RACE using constant-segment primers. MiXCR, run by TCRdb on the 5' RACE reads, gives a single entry per CDR3 protein. This table has 400,000 to 450,000 distinct CDR3 sequences, more than 15% appearing once. The CDR3 sequence is 13 residues long. V was clipped by 6 bases and J by 4 bases, with 11 bases between them. Germline CDR1 LNHDA, CDR2 SQIVND (reference sequence). Sequencing input: PBMCs or a T cell subset sorted from them (not recorded which). This receptor was taken from a man between 18 and 29 years old who had mild COVID-19 (a few samples of this study predate the infection). Cell type and time point are not known. The chain uses TRBV19 and TRBJ2-3; D unresolved. The CDR3, as DNA: TGTGCCAGTAGGAGCAGGATCTCAGATACGCAGTATTTT. Encoded protein: CASRSRISDTQYF. The variable domain in full, with the rest retrieved from reference TRBV19 and TRBJ2-3, is DGGITQSPKYLFRKEGQNVTLSCEQNLNHDAMYWYRQDPGQGLRLIYYSQIVNDFQKGDIAEGYSVSREKKESFPLTVTSAQKNPTAFYLCASRSRISDTQYFGPGTRLTVL.